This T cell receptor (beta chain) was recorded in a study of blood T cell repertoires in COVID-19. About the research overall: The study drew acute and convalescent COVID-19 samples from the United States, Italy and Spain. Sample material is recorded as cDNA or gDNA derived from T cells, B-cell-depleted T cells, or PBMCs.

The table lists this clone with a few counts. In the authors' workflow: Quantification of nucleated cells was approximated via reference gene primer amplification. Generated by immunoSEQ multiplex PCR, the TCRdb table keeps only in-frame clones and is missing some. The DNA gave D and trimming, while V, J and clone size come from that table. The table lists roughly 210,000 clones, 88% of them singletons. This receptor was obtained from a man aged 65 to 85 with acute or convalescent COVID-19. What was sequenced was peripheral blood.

CDR3 nucleotide sequence: TGCGCCAGCAGCCAAGATCTAGGCGGGAGGACTGAAGCTTTCTTT. It specifies CASSQDLGGRTEAFF. The chain is built from TRBV4-1 and TRBJ1-1; D gene ambiguous. Germline loops: CDR1 MGHRA, CDR2 YSYEKL. This CDR3 spans 15 amino acids. Trimming took off 0 bases at V and 5 bases at J, with 13 bases between the two ends.